This T cell receptor beta chain derives from a study of a mutant IDH1 vaccine in newly diagnosed glioma. About the research overall: Antecedent treatment encompassed radiotherapy, temozolomide, or their combination; the majority received both.

Germline CDR1 is MRHNA and CDR2 is SNTAGT. Trimming pared 4 bases from V and 0 bases from J, leaving 6 bases between. The CDR3 length is 13 residues. Documented time point: baseline, week 1 (first vaccination visit). Indicated treatment: pre-vaccination baseline after standard-of-care therapy. Donors had new WHO grade 3 or 4 IDH1-mutant, ATRX-lost astrocytomas. The assay was immunoSEQ multiplex PCR, and TCRdb's table has in-frame clones only and misses some. Seen here are some 90,000 clones, about 80% observed once, and the top ten hold nearly 5.5%. The rearrangement uses TRBV6-4 and TRBJ1-1; D gene ambiguous. The receptor's source is a man aged 40-50 years with glioma. Some clones in this sample may be carry-over from other donors' samples. The source material was PBMCs, sampled from a glioma patient treated with radiotherapy, temozolomide or both. Here the CDR3 DNA reads TGTGCCAGCAGTGTTGCCCTGAACACTGAAGCTTTCTTT. Translating gives CASSVALNTEAFF.